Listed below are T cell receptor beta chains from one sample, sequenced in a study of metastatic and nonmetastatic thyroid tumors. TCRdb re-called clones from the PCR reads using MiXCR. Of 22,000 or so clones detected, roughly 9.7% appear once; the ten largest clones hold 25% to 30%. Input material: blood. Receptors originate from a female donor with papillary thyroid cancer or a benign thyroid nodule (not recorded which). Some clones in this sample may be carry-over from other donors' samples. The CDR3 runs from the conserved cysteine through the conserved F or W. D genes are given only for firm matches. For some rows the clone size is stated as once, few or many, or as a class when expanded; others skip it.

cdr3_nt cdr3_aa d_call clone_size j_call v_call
TGTGCCAGTAGAGGCACAGGGTTTAGCAATCAGCCCCAGCATTTT CASRGTGFSNQPQHF NA many TRBJ1-5 TRBV19
TGCGCCAGCAGCTTGGAGGCGGGAGTTGTTCCCGGGGAGCTGTTTTTT CASSLEAGVVPGELFF TRBD2 many TRBJ2-2 TRBV5-1
TGTGCCATCAGTCCCTCCTACGATCAGTACTTC CAISPSYDQYF NA NA TRBJ2-7 TRBV12-3/TRBV12-4
TGTGCCAGCAGCTTATCCGGGACAGCCTACAATGAGCAGTTCTTC CASSLSGTAYNEQFF TRBD1 many TRBJ2-1 TRBV7-3
TGTGCCAGCAGCCAAGCGCCAGAGTGGGAGGACACTGAAGCTTTCTTT CASSQAPEWEDTEAFF NA NA TRBJ1-1 TRBV14
TGCGCCAGCAGCTTGGAGGCTGGACAGGGGCTTGGCTACACCTTC CASSLEAGQGLGYTF TRBD1 many TRBJ1-2 TRBV5-1
TGTGCCAGCTCAACCCAGGGTTGGGGCTACGAGCAGTACTTC CASSTQGWGYEQYF NA few TRBJ2-7 TRBV28
TGCGCCAGCAGCCCGGAGGACAGGGGGCAGGCCGGGGAGCTGTTTTTT CASSPEDRGQAGELFF TRBD1 many TRBJ2-2 TRBV5-1
TGCGCCAGCAGCCGGACAGGGGAGAAAACTGAAGCTTTCTTT CASSRTGEKTEAFF TRBD1 many TRBJ1-1 TRBV5-1
TGTGCCAGCAGCGGTACCGATGCCTACAATGAGCAGTTCTTC CASSGTDAYNEQFF NA NA TRBJ2-1 TRBV3-1
TGCAGTGCCCCGACAGAAACCTCCTCCTACGAGCAGTACTTC CSAPTETSSYEQYF NA many TRBJ2-7 TRBV20-1
TGTGCCATCAGGTGGAGCGGGATACCCCATGAGCAGTTCTTC CAIRWSGIPHEQFF TRBD2 NA TRBJ2-1 TRBV12-3/TRBV12-4
TGCAGTGCAGAGACAGGGGGCGCGGGGGACACTGAAGCTTTCTTT CSAETGGAGDTEAFF TRBD1 NA TRBJ1-1 TRBV20-1
TGTGCCAGCAGCCAAGTTGGAGTGATGCCCTACGAGCAGTACTTC CASSQVGVMPYEQYF NA many TRBJ2-7 TRBV4-2
TGCGCCAGCAGCTTTGACAGGGGGACGGGTGAGACCCAGTACTTC CASSFDRGTGETQYF TRBD1 many TRBJ2-5 TRBV5-1
TGCAGTGCAAGCGACAGGGACCAGCCCCAGCATTTT CSASDRDQPQHF TRBD1 many TRBJ1-5 TRBV20-1
TGTGCCAGCAGCTTAAAGGGGGACAGAATCTTACTGCACAATGAGCAGTTCTTC CASSLKGDRILLHNEQFF TRBD1 many TRBJ2-1 TRBV7-3
TGTGCCAGCAGTTTACCCTCAGCGAGACACTCCTACAATGAGCAGTTCTTC CASSLPSARHSYNEQFF NA many TRBJ2-1 TRBV28
TGTGCCAGCGGTCACAGGGAGCCCTACGAGCAGTACTTC CASGHREPYEQYF NA many TRBJ2-7 TRBV7-9
TGTGCCAGCAGTAAATCTAGCGGACTTCTCTCCGAGCAGTACTTC CASSKSSGLLSEQYF TRBD2 medium-sized TRBJ2-7 TRBV6-1
TGCAGCGGACTAGCGGGAGGTGACGGGGAGCTGTTTTTT CSGLAGGDGELFF TRBD2 many TRBJ2-2 TRBV29-1
TGTGCCAGCAGTTTACGCGGGAGGTTAGATACGCAGTATTTT CASSLRGRLDTQYF TRBD2 few TRBJ2-3 TRBV27
TGTGCCACCAGTGATTTCGCGACAGAAGAGACCCAGTACTTC CATSDFATEETQYF NA many TRBJ2-5 TRBV24-1
TGTGCCAGCAGTTTATATTGGGTGGGGGCAATCAATCAGCCCCAGCATTTT CASSLYWVGAINQPQHF NA few TRBJ1-5 TRBV28
TGTGCCAGCAGCCCCTCAGGGGGCTTAGGTGGCTACACCTTC CASSPSGGLGGYTF TRBD1 many TRBJ1-2 TRBV11-2
TGTGCCAGCAGCTTAGTGACAGGTGGCGAGCAGTTCTTC CASSLVTGGEQFF NA NA TRBJ2-1 TRBV7-9
TGTGCCAGCAGTTTACGGGGAGGGTCCTACGAGCAGTGCTTC CASSLRGGSYEQCF TRBD2 many TRBJ2-7 TRBV27
TGTGCCAGCAGTGAGGGGCGTGTAGATACGCAGTATTTT CASSEGRVDTQYF NA many TRBJ2-3 TRBV7-2
TGTGCCAGTAGTATTGACAGCGGCAACGAGCAGTACTTC CASSIDSGNEQYF NA many TRBJ2-7 TRBV19
TGCAGCGTTCCTAGACAGGGGGGAACGAACACCGGGGAGCTGTTTTTT CSVPRQGGTNTGELFF TRBD1 many TRBJ2-2 TRBV29-1
TGTGCCAGCAGTCAAACAGTAGCCAAAAACATTCAGTACTTC CASSQTVAKNIQYF NA many TRBJ2-4 TRBV6-1
TGTGCCAGCAGTTCCTACCGCACCGGTGAGCTGTTTTTT CASSSYRTGELFF NA NA TRBJ2-2 TRBV6-2/TRBV6-3
TGTGCCAGCAGCTTGGGCGGGACAGGGGCCGGGGAGCTGTTTTTT CASSLGGTGAGELFF TRBD1 NA TRBJ2-2 TRBV5-4
TGTGCCAGCACCCAAGACAGTGAGCAGTTCTTC CASTQDSEQFF NA many TRBJ2-1 TRBV11-2
TGTGCCTGGAGGGCAGCGGGAGTAGGATCCGATGAGCAGTTCTTC CAWRAAGVGSDEQFF TRBD2 many TRBJ2-1 TRBV30
TGCAGTGCTAGTATGGGGACAACAAATCAGCCCCAGCATTTT CSASMGTTNQPQHF NA many TRBJ1-5 TRBV20-1
TGTGCCAGCAGTTTAGGCAGACCGGGACAGGGGTCGACGGACGAGCAGTACTTC CASSLGRPGQGSTDEQYF TRBD1 NA TRBJ2-7 TRBV27
TGTGCCAGTAGCTCAGATGTCCAGCGGGAGCCCTACGAGCAGTACTTC CASSSDVQREPYEQYF TRBD2 NA TRBJ2-7 TRBV11-2
TGTGCCACCAGTGCGTTCGGCCTAGCGGGATCGGATGAGCAGTTCTTC CATSAFGLAGSDEQFF TRBD2 many TRBJ2-1 TRBV24-1
TGCAGCGTTGAATCGGACATAAGCTCTGGGGCCAACGTCCTGACTTTC CSVESDISSGANVLTF NA many TRBJ2-6 TRBV29-1
TGTGCCAGTAGTATTGGCCGGACAGGGAGGGGAACCCTCTATGGCTACACCTTC CASSIGRTGRGTLYGYTF TRBD1 NA TRBJ1-2 TRBV19
TGTGCCAGCAGTTTATTTGACGGCTACACCTTC CASSLFDGYTF NA medium-sized TRBJ1-2 TRBV12-3/TRBV12-4
TGTGCCAGCGGAAGTCCTGGCTCCTACAATGAGCAGTTCTTC CASGSPGSYNEQFF NA many TRBJ2-1 TRBV2
TGTGCCAGCAAAACTCTCAAGGCAGGGGGCGCGGGTCAGCCCCAGCATTTT CASKTLKAGGAGQPQHF TRBD1 NA TRBJ1-5 TRBV6-2/TRBV6-3
TGTGCCAGCAGGGACAGGGGGTATTACGAGCAGTACTTC CASRDRGYYEQYF TRBD1 medium-sized TRBJ2-7 TRBV6-1
TGTGCCTGGAGCCGTGGGACTAGCGGGACCACCTACGAGCAGTACTTC CAWSRGTSGTTYEQYF TRBD2 many TRBJ2-7 TRBV30
TGTGCCAGCAGTGGGTCTGGGAGGTTGCAGTTCTTC CASSGSGRLQFF NA NA TRBJ2-1 TRBV25-1
TGTGCCAGCAGCCAAGGGTTCCGGCAGGGTGACGACGAGCAGTACTTC CASSQGFRQGDDEQYF NA many TRBJ2-7 TRBV4-2
TGTGCCAGCAATGGACAGGGCCAAGAGACCCAGTACTTC CASNGQGQETQYF TRBD1 many TRBJ2-5 TRBV2
TGTGCCAGCAGCGGACAGGGTTATGGAAACACCATATATTTT CASSGQGYGNTIYF TRBD1 few TRBJ1-3 TRBV27
TGTGCCAGCAGTTCCCAGGACAGGGTAACCTACGAGCAGTACTTC CASSSQDRVTYEQYF TRBD1 medium-sized TRBJ2-7 TRBV28
TGCAGTGCTAGAAGACAGGGGGCTATGGGGAATTCACCCCTCCACTTT CSARRQGAMGNSPLHF TRBD1 many TRBJ1-6 TRBV20-1
TGCATTGCTAGAGCCTTAGGCACCTACGAGCAGTACTTC CIARALGTYEQYF NA NA TRBJ2-7 TRBV20-1
TGCGCCAGCAGCGCGACAGGGGGCGGCCAAGAGACCCAGTACTTC CASSATGGGQETQYF TRBD1 many TRBJ2-5 TRBV5-1
TGTGCCAGCAGCCAAGATCGGCCAGGTCAAGAGACCCAGTACTTC CASSQDRPGQETQYF NA many TRBJ2-5 TRBV4-2
TGTGCCAGCCACGGTAGCTCCGAGACCCAGTACTTC CASHGSSETQYF NA many TRBJ2-5 TRBV7-9
TGTGCCAGCAGCCCGGATGGGGATAGCAATCAGCCCCAGCATTTT CASSPDGDSNQPQHF NA NA TRBJ1-5 TRBV6-1
TGTGCCAGCAGTGAAGAATGGCTTACCCAAGGAGAGCAGTTCTTC CASSEEWLTQGEQFF NA many TRBJ2-1 TRBV2
TGCGCCAGCAGCTTGGGAGGGTTACAGAGCTCCTACGAGCAGTACTTC CASSLGGLQSSYEQYF NA many TRBJ2-7 TRBV5-1
TGTGCCAGCAGTGTTACAGGGCCCGGGGAGCTGTTTTTT CASSVTGPGELFF NA many TRBJ2-2 TRBV6-1